This TCR beta chain is drawn from a study of blood T cell repertoires in COVID-19. Study information: Samples taken during acute and convalescent COVID-19 were collected in the United States, Italy and Spain. PBMCs, B-cell-depleted T cells, or T cells were the source of the cDNA or gDNA that made up the material.

Germline lookup yields CDR1 MDHEN and CDR2 SYDVKM. This CDR3 spans 14 amino acids. Deletions cut 7 bases from V and 4 bases from J, with 16 bases between. Assay: immunoSEQ multiplex PCR; the TCRdb copy retains only in-frame clones and omits some. The sample carries 120,000 or so clones, 80% recorded once. The chain couples TRBV28 to TRBJ1-2, with D possibly TRBD1 on 5 matching bases. This clonotype was obtained from a human donor in a cohort sampled during active COVID-19. Sequenced input: peripheral blood. CDR3 bases: TGTGCCAGCACCACGGGGGGGAGCCTCTATGGCTACACCTTC. Translation gives CASTTGGSLYGYTF.